A single sample is the source of the 5 T cell receptor beta chains below, sequenced in a study of beta chain features in type 1 diabetes. The study's findings and limits: For Type 1 diabetes patients, all four CD4+ subsets carried TCRB CDR3s that were moderately but significantly shorter.

Isolated RNA was reverse transcribed in full, so expressed TCRB transcripts were sequenced. TCRdb's table, derived via immunoSEQ multiplex PCR, lists solely in-frame clones and lacks some. The sample lists 140,000 or so clones, around an eighth occurring once. The antigens these receptors bind are not known. Sequencing was performed on central memory CD4+ T cells from blood. The source of these receptors is a man aged 18-30 years with type 1 diabetes.

The chain employs TRBV7-8 and TRBJ1-2, with D unclear. The CDR3 totals 13 residues. Trimming left V 1 base short and J 4 bases short, with 7 bases between. Germline V CDR1 and CDR2: SGHVS, FQNEAQ. CDR3 coding DNA: TGTGCCAGCAGCTTAGAAGTGGGCTATGGCTACACCTTC. Residues: CASSLEVGYGYTF.

The rearrangement joins TRBV19 to TRBJ1-2; TRBD1 aligns across 7 bases. Trimming cost V 7 bases and J 3 bases; bases outside gene matches: 5. Germline values: CDR1 LNHDA, CDR2 SQIVND (reference sequence). The CDR3 loop spans 13 amino acids. DNA for the CDR3: TGTGCCAGTACCTCTGACAGGGACTATGGCTACACCTTC. Encoded protein: CASTSDRDYGYTF.

The rearrangement joins TRBV5-6 to TRBJ2-5; unclear D gene. Trimming removed 2 bases from V and 2 bases from J, with 10 bases in between. From germline, CDR1 is SGHDT and CDR2 YYEEEE. The CDR3 runs 14 residues. The chain's CDR3 is CASSFQSTQETQYF. The CDR3 DNA follows: TGTGCCAGCAGCTTCCAGTCTACACAAGAGACCCAGTACTTC.

The chain employs TRBV5-1 and TRBJ2-5; D tentatively fits TRBD1 or TRBD2 (6 bases each). The CDR3 has 16 amino acids. V lost 1 base and J 1 base, leaving 14 bases between the germline ends. Germline CDR1 SGHRS, CDR2 YFSETQ. The CDR3, as DNA: TGCGCCAGCAGCTTGTTTATAGGGGGGTCCCAAGAGACCCAGTACTTC. The encoded protein is CASSLFIGGSQETQYF.

This clone was picked up a small number of times. The chain links TRBV7-7 to TRBJ2-5; the match to TRBD2 covers 7 bases. The V gene's germline CDR1 is SSHAT and CDR2 FNYEAQ (reference sequence). The CDR3 has 15 amino acids. After removal of 1 base from V and 1 base from J, the junction contained 3 bases not matched to a gene. As DNA, the CDR3 is TGTGCCAGCAGCTTAGGGGGGAGGGTCCAAGAGACCCAGTACTTC. It translates to CASSLGGRVQETQYF.